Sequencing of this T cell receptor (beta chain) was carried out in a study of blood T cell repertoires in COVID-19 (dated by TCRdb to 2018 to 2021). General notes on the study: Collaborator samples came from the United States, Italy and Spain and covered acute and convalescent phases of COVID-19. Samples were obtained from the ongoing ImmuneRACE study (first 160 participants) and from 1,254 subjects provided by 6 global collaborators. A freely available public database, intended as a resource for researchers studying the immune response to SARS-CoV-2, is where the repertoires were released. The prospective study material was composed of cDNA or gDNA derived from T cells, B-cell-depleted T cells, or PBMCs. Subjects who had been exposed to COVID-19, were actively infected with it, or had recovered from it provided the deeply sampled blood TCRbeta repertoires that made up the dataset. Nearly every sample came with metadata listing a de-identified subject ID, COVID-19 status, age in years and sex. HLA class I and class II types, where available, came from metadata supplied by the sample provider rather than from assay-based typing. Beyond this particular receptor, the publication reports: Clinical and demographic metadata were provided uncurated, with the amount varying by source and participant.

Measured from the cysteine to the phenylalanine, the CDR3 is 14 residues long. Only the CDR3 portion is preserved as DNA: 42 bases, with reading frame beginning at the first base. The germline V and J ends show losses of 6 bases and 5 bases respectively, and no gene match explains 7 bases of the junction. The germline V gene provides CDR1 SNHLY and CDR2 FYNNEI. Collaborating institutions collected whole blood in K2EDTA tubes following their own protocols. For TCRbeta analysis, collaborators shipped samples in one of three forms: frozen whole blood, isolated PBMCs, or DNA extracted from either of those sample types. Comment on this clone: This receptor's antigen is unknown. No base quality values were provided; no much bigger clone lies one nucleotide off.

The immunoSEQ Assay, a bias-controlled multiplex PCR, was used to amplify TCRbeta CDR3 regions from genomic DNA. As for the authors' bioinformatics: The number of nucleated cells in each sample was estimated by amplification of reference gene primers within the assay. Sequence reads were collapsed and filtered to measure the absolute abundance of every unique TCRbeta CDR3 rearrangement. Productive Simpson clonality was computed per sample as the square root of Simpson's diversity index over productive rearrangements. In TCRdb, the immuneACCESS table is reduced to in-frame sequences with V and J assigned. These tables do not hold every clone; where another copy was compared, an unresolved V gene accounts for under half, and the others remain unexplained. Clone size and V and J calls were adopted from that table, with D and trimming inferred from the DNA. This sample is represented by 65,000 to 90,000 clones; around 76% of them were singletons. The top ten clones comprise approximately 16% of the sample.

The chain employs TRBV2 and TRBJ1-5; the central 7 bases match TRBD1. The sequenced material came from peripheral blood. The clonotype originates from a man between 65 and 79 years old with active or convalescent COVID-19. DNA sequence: TGTGCCAGCAGCCCCGGGACAGTCGATCAGCCCCAGCATTTT. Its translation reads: CASSPGTVDQPQHF. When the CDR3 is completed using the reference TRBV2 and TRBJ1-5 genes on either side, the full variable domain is EPEVTQTPSHQVTQMGQEVILRCVPISNHLYFYWYRQILGQKVEFLVSFYNNEISEKSEIFDDQFSVERPDGSNFTLKIRSTKLEDSAMYFCASSPGTVDQPQHFGDGTRLSIL.